Below, 5 T cell receptor beta chains from the same sample are listed, as sequenced in a study of CD8 T cells in ankylosing spondylitis. TCRdb re-derived calls from the 5' RACE reads in MiXCR, one entry per CDR3 protein. The table lists 350,000 to 550,000 distinct CDR3 sequences, 20% to 30% of them singletons. Study-level findings and limits: Seven to nine highly homologous variants formed a TCR beta motif that appeared characteristic of ankylosing spondylitis blood.

These receptors lack a known antigen. Sequences were obtained from blood, either unsorted or a sorted T cell fraction (not recorded which). The origin of the receptors is a male donor with ankylosing spondylitis.

A few counts support this clonotype. As DNA, the CDR3 is TGTGCCAGCAGCCCGTTCAACGGTCTGGAGACCCAGTACTTC. Its protein product is CASSPFNGLETQYF. V is TRBV7-9 and J is TRBJ2-5; D gene uncertain. Trimming left V 5 bases short and J 5 bases short, with 15 bases between. Germline-derived CDR1 and CDR2 are SEHNR and FQNEAQ (reference sequence). The CDR3 contains 14 residues.

This chain links TRBV6-1 with TRBJ2-1; TRBD2 matches at 8 bases. The J segment lost 7 bases and the V segment lost 6 bases, leaving 11 bases of the junction unmatched. The CDR3 length is 15 residues. Germline V gives CDR1 MNHNS, CDR2 SASEGT. The CDR3 region has the DNA TGTGCCAGCAGCCCCGAACTAGCGGTACGTAATGAGCAGTTCTTC. It yields the protein CASSPELAVRNEQFF.

Only a few counts were recorded for this clonotype. The chain carries TRBV9 and TRBJ2-1; weak D call: TRBD2 (5 bases). The V gene's germline CDR1 is SGDLS and CDR2 YYNGEE. Trimming cost V 4 bases and J 9 bases, with 17 bases left between them. This CDR3 comprises 14 residues. The CDR3 nucleotides are TGTGCCAGCAGCCCCCTTCGGGCACGGGGTGAGCAGTTCTTC. Translating it yields CASSPLRARGEQFF.

This clonotype was observed a handful of times. V is TRBV29-1 and J is TRBJ2-2; a weak D match, TRBD2 (6 bases). Germline V gives CDR1 SQVTM, CDR2 ANQGSEA. The CDR3 is 14 residues long. Trimming removed 3 bases at V and 3 bases at J, with 11 bases between. In nucleotides, the CDR3 is TGCAGCGTTGATACGGGAGTCTACACCGGGGAGCTGTTTTTT. It specifies CSVDTGVYTGELFF.

There are a few counts of this clonotype. V usage is TRBV7-9 and J usage is TRBJ2-5; D gene uncertain. Looked up from germline, CDR1 is SEHNR and CDR2 is FQNEAQ (reference sequence). The CDR3 sequence is 15 residues long. Trimming took off 5 bases at V and 2 bases at J, with 15 bases between the two ends. This CDR3 is CASSTTGRHQETQYF. The CDR3 region has the DNA TGTGCCAGCAGCACAACCGGACGGCATCAAGAGACCCAGTACTTC.